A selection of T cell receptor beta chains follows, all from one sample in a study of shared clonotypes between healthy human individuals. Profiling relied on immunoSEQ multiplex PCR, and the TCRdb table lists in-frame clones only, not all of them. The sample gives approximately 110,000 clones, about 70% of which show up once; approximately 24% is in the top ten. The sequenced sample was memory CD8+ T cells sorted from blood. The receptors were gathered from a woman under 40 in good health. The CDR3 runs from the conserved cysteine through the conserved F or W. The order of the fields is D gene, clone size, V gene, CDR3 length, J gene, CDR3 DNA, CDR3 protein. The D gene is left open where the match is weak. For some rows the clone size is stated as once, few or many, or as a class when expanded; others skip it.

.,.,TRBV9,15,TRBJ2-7,TGTGCCAGCAGCGTAGCTTGGGGGGAGACCAACGAGCAGTACTTC,CASSVAWGETNEQYF
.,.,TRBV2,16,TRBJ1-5,TGTGCCAGCAGTGCGATCGGGGGAACCATGGGACAGCCCCAGCATTTT,CASSAIGGTMGQPQHF
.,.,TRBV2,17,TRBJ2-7,TGTGCCAGCAGTGAAGCTTCGGCGGGGCTCTTCCCCTACGAGCAGTACTTC,CASSEASAGLFPYEQYF
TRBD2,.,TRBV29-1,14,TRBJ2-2,TGCAGCGCCCAGGCGGGAGGCGACACCGGGGAGCTGTTTTTT,CSAQAGGDTGELFF
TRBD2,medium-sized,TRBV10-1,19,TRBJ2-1,TGCGCCAGCAGTGCGGGACTAGCGGGAACAATGAGCTCCTACAATGAGCAGTTCTTC,CASSAGLAGTMSSYNEQFF
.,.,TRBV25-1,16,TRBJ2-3,TGTGCCAGCAGAAATAGCGGTACCACTAGCACAGATACGCAGTATTTT,CASRNSGTTSTDTQYF
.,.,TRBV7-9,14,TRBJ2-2,TGTGCCAGCAGCCATCGGGCTTACACCGGGGAGCTGTTTTTT,CASSHRAYTGELFF
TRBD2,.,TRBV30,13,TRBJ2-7,TGTGCCGCACTGTCCGGGAGGGGCTACGAGCAGTACTTC,CAALSGRGYEQYF
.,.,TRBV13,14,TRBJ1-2,TGTGCCAGCAGCAGCCGCGGGACTACCTATGGCTACACCTTC,CASSSRGTTYGYTF
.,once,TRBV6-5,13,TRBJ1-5,TGTGCCAGCAGTTCCTTGGGGGGACAGCCCCAGCATTTT,CASSSLGGQPQHF
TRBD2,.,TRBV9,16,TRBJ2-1,TGTGCCAGCAGCGAGCCCAGGGCGGGAGGAGCGTATGAGCAGTTCTTC,CASSEPRAGGAYEQFF
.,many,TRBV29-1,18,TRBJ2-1,TGCAGCGTTGATTTAACAGAGGGCGGCGAGCTTAGTGTAAATGAGCAGTTCTTC,CSVDLTEGGELSVNEQFF
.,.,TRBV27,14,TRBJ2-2,TGTGCCAGCAGCTCGGGACTTGGCGCCGGGGAGCTGTTTTTT,CASSSGLGAGELFF
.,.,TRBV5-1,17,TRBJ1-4,TGCGCCAGCAGCGTTGGACTCTCCTTTGCAACTAATGAAAAACTGTTTTTT,CASSVGLSFATNEKLFF
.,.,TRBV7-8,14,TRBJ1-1,TGTGCCAGCAGCTTCGGACAGATGAACACTGAAGCTTTCTTT,CASSFGQMNTEAFF
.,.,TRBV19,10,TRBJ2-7,TGTGCTACACGCGGGGCCGAGCAGTACTTC,CATRGAEQYF
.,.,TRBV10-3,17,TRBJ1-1,TGTGCCATCAGTGAGTCGAAAGCCCGGACGACGAACACTGAAGCTTTCTTT,CAISESKARTTNTEAFF
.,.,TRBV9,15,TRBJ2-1,TGTGCCAGCAGCGTATACGGGACGGCCTACAATGAGCAGTTCTTC,CASSVYGTAYNEQFF
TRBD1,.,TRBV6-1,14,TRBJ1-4,TGTGCCAGACACCTGACAGGGACGGAGGAAAAACTGTTTTTT,CARHLTGTEEKLFF
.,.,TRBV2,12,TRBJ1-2,TGTGCCACCTGGACTCAGGGCGGTGGCTACACCTTC,CATWTQGGGYTF
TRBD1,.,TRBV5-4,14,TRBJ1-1,TGTGCCAGCAGTACCAGGGGGGTTGGCACTGAAGCTTTCTTT,CASSTRGVGTEAFF
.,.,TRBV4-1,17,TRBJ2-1,TGCGCCAGCAGCCTTATTTTAGCGGCCAAATCCTACAATGAGCAGTTCTTC,CASSLILAAKSYNEQFF
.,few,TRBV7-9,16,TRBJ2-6,TGTGCCAGCAGCCCCATGACAGGCTCTGGGGCCAACGTCCTGACTTTC,CASSPMTGSGANVLTF
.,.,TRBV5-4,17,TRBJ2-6,TGTGCCAGCAGCCCCGAGGGGGGGGTAACTGGGGCCAACGTCCTGACTTTC,CASSPEGGVTGANVLTF
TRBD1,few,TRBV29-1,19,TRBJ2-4,TGCAGCGCCCGTTTGGGGCCGGGACAGGGAGTACTAGCCAAAAACATTCAGTACTTC,CSARLGPGQGVLAKNIQYF
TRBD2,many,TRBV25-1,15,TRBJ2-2,TGTGCCAGCAGTGATGGGAGGGCGAACACCGGGGAGCTGTTTTTT,CASSDGRANTGELFF
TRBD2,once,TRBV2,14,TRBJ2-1,TGTGCCAGCAAACGACTAGCGGGAGTCAATGAGCAGTTCTTC,CASKRLAGVNEQFF
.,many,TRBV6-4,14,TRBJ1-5,TGTGCCAGCAGTGACTCAGCTGAATCGGGGCCCCAGCATTTT,CASSDSAESGPQHF
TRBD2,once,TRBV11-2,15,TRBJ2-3,TGTGCCAGCAGGAGACTAGCGGCTAGCACAGATACGCAGTATTTT,CASRRLAASTDTQYF
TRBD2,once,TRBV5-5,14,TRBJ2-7,TGTGCCAGCAGCTACGGACTAGCGGGAGGCGAGCAGTACTTC,CASSYGLAGGEQYF
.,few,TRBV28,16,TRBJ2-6,TGTGCCAGCAGTTTTGGGCCAGCCTCTGGGGCCAACGTCCTGACTTTC,CASSFGPASGANVLTF